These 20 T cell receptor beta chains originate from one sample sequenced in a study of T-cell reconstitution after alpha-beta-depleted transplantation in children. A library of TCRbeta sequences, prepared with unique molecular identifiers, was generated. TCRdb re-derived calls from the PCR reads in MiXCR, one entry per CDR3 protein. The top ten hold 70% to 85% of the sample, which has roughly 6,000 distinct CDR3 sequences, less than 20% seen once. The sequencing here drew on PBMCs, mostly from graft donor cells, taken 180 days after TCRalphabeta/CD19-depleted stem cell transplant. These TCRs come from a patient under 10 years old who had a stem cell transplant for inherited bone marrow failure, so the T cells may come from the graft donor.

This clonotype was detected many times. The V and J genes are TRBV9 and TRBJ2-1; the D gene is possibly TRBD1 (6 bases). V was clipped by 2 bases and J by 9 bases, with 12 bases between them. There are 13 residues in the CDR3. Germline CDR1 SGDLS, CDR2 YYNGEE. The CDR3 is CASSVEQGIEQFF. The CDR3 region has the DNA TGTGCCAGCAGCGTGGAACAGGGCATTGAGCAGTTCTTC.

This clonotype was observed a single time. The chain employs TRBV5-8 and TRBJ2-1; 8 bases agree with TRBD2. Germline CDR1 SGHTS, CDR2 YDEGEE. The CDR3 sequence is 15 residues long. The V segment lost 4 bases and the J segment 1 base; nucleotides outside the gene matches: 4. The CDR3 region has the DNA TGTGCCAGCAGCGCCGGCGGGGGGTCCTACAATGAGCAGTTCTTC. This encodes CASSAGGGSYNEQFF.

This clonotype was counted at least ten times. In nucleotides, the CDR3 is TGTGCCAGCAGCTGGGGTGGTCTTTACAATGAGCAGTTCTTC. Amino acid sequence: CASSWGGLYNEQFF. The chain links TRBV7-9 to TRBJ2-1, with D unresolved. CDR1 is SEHNR and CDR2 is FQNEAQ in the germline V gene (reference sequence). The CDR3 totals 14 residues. The germline V and J ends were trimmed by 4 bases and 4 bases, with 11 bases remaining between them.

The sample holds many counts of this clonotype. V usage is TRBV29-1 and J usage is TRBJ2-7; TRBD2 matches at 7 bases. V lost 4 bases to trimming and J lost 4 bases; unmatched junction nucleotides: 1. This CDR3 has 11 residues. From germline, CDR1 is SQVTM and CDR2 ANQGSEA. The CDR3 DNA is TGCAGCGTTGGGGGGGGATACGAGCAGTACTTC. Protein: CSVGGGYEQYF.

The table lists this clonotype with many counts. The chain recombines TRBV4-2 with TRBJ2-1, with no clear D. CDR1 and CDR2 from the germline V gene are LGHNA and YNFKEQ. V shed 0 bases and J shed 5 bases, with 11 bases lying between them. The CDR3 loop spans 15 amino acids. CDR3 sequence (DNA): TGTGCCAGCAGCCAAGACCCCGTGGATCACAATGAGCAGTTCTTC. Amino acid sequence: CASSQDPVDHNEQFF.

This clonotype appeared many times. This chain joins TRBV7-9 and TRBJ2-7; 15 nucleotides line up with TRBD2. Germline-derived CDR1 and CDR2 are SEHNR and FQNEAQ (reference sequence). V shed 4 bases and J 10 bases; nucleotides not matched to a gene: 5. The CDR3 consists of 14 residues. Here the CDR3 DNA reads TGTGCCAGCAGCTCCCGGACTAGCGGGGGGGTTCAGTACTTC. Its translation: CASSSRTSGGVQYF.

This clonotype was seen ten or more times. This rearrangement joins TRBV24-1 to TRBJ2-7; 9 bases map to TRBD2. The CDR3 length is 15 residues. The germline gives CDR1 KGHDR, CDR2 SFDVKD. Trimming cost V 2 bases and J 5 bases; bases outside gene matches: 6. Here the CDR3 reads CATSDSASGNNEQYF. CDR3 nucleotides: TGTGCCACCAGTGATTCAGCTAGCGGGAACAACGAGCAGTACTTC.

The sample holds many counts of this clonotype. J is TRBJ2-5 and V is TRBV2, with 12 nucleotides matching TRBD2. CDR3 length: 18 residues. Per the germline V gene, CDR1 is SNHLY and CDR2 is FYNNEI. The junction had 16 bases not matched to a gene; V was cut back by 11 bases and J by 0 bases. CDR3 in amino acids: CARCFELAGGWDQETQYF. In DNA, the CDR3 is TGTGCCCGCTGTTTCGAACTAGCGGGAGGCTGGGACCAAGAGACCCAGTACTTC. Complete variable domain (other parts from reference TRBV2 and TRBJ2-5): EPEVTQTPSHQVTQMGQEVILRCVPISNHLYFYWYRQILGQKVEFLVSFYNNEISEKSEIFDDQFSVERPDGSNFTLKIRSTKLEDSAMYFCARCFELAGGWDQETQYFGPGTRLLVL.

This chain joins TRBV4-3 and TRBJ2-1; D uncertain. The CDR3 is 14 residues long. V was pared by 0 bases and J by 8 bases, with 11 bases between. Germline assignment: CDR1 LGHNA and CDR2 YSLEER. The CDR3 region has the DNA TGCGCCAGCAGCCAAGATTGGAAGACCCATGAGCAGTTCTTC. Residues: CASSQDWKTHEQFF.

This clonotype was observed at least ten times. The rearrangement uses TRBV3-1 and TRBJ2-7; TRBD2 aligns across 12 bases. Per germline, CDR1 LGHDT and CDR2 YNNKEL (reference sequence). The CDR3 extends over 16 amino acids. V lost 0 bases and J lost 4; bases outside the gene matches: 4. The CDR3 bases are TGTGCCAGCAGCCAAGATCGAACTAGCGGGAGGTACGAGCAGTACTTC. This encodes CASSQDRTSGRYEQYF.

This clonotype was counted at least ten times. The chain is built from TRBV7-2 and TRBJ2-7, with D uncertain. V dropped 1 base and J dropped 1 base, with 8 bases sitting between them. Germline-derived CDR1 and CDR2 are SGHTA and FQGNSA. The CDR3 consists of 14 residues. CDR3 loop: CASSLVPGSYEQYF. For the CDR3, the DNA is TGTGCCAGCAGCTTAGTTCCCGGATCCTACGAGCAGTACTTC.

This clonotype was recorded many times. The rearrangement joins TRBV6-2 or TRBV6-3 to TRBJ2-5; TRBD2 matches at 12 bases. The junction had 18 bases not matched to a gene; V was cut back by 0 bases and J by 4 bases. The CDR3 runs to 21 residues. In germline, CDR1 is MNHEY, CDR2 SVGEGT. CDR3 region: CASSYSPRQATLAGGPETQYF. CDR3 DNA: TGTGCCAGCAGTTACTCGCCCCGACAGGCGACTCTAGCGGGAGGGCCAGAGACCCAGTACTTC.

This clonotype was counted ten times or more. CDR3 nucleotide sequence: TGTGCCAGCAGCGCCACCGGGGGCAATCAGCCCCAGCATTTT. Its translation is CASSATGGNQPQHF. The rearrangement links TRBV7-9 to TRBJ1-5; D is ambiguous. The CDR3 runs 14 residues. Per the germline V gene, CDR1 is SEHNR and CDR2 is FQNEAQ (reference sequence). Trimming took off 5 bases at V and 2 bases at J, with 10 bases between the two ends. Full variable domain (outside the CDR3, taken from reference TRBV7-9 and TRBJ1-5): DTGVSQNPRHKITKRGQNVTFRCDPISEHNRLYWYRQTLGQGPEFLTYFQNEAQLEKSRLLSDRFSAERPKGSFSTLEIQRTEQGDSAMYLCASSATGGNQPQHFGDGTRLSIL.

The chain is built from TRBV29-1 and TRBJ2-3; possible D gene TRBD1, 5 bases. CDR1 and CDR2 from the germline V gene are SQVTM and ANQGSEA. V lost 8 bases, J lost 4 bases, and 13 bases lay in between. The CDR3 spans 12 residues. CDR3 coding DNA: TGCAGCTCCCTGGGGCTCCCAGATACGCAGTATTTT. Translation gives CSSLGLPDTQYF.

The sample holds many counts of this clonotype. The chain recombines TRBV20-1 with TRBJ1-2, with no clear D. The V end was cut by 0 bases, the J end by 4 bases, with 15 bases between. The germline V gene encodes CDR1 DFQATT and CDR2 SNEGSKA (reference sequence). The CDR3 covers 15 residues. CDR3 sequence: CSARDLGTLGYGYTF. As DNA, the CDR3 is TGCAGTGCTAGAGATTTGGGCACCCTGGGCTATGGCTACACCTTC.

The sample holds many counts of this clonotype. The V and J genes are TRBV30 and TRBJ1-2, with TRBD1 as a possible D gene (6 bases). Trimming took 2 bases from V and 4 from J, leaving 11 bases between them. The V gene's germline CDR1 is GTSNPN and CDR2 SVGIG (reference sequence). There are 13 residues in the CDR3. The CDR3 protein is CAWSPTGSYGYTF. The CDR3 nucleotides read TGTGCCTGGAGTCCCACAGGGTCCTATGGCTACACCTTC.

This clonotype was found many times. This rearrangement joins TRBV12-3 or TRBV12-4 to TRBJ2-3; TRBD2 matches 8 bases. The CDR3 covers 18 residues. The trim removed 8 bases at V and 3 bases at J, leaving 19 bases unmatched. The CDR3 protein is CASGRSYGTGGPTDTQYF. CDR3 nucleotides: TGTGCCAGCGGAAGATCCTACGGGACGGGAGGGCCGACAGATACGCAGTATTTT.

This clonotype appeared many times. CDR3 sequence reads: CASSLRTENYGYTF. CDR3 sequence (DNA): TGTGCCAGCAGCTTAAGAACAGAGAATTATGGCTACACCTTC. The gene calls are TRBV7-9 and TRBJ1-2; the D is unclear. The CDR3 is 14 residues long. V lost 2 bases and J lost 5, with 12 bases in between. Germline lookup yields CDR1 SEHNR and CDR2 FQNEAQ (reference sequence). Supplemented by reference TRBV7-9 and TRBJ1-2, the full variable domain reads DTGVSQNPRHKITKRGQNVTFRCDPISEHNRLYWYRQTLGQGPEFLTYFQNEAQLEKSRLLSDRFSAERPKGSFSTLEIQRTEQGDSAMYLCASSLRTENYGYTFGSGTRLTVV.

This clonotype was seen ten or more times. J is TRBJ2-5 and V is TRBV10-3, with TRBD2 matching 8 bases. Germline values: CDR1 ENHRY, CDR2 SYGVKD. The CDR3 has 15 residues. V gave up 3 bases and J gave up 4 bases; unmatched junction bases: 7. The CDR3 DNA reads TGTGCCATCAGTGACCCAGCGGGGGCGGGAGAGACCCAGTACTTC. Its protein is CAISDPAGAGETQYF.

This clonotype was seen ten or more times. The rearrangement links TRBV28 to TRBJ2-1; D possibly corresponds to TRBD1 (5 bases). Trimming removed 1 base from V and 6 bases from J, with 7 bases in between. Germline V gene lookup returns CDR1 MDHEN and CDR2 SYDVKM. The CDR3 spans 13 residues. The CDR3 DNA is TGTGCCAGCAGTTTATTTAGGGGCAATGAGCAGTTCTTC. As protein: CASSLFRGNEQFF.